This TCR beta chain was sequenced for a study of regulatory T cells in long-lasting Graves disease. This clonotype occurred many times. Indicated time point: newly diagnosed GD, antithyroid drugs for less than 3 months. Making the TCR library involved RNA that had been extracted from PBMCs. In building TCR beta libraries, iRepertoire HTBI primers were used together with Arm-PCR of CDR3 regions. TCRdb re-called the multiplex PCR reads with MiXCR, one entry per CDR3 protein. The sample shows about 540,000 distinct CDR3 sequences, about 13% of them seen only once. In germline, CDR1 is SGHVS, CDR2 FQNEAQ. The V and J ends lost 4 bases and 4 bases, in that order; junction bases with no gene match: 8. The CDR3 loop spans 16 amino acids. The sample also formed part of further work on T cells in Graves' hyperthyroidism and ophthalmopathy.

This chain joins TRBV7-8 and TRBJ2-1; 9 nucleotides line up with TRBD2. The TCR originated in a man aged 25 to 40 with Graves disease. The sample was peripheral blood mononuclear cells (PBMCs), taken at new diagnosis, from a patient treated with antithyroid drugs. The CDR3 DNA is TGTGCCAGCAGCTCGGGACTAGCAGGGAGGTACAATGAGCAGTTCTTC. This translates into CASSSGLAGRYNEQFF.